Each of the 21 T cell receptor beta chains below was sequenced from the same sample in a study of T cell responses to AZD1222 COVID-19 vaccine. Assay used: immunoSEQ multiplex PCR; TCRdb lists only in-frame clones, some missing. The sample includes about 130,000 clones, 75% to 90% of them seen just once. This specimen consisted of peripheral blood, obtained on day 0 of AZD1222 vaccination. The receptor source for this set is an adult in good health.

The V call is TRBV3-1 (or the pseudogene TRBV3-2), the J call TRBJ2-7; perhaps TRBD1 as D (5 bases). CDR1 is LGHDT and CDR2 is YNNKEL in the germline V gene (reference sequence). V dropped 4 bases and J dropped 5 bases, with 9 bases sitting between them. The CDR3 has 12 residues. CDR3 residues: CASSRSGNEQYF. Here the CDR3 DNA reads TGTGCCAGCAGCCGATCAGGGAACGAGCAGTACTTC.

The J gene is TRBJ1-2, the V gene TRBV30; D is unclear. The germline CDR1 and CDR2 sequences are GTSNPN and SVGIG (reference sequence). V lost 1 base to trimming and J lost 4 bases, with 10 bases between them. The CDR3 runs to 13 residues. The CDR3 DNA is TGTGCCTGGAGTGCGGGCGAGGCCTATGGCTACACCTTC. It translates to CAWSAGEAYGYTF.

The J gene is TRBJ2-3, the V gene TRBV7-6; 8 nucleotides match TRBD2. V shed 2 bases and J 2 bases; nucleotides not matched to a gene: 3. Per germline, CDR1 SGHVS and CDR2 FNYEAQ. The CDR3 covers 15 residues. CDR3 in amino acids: CASSLWRGDTDTQYF. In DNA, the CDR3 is TGTGCCAGCAGCTTATGGCGGGGGGACACAGATACGCAGTATTTT.

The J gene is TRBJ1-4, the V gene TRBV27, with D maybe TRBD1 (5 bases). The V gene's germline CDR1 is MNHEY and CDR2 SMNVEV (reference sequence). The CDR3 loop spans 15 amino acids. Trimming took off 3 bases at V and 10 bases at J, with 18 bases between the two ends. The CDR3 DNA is TGTGCCAGCAGTTTCCTACCGGACCGTGGGGGAAAACTGTTTTTT. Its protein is CASSFLPDRGGKLFF.

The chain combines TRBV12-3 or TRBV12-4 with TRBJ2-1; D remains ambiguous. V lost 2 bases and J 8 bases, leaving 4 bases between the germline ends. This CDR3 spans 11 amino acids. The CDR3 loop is CASSLIHEQFF. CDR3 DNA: TGTGCCAGCAGTTTAATCCATGAGCAGTTCTTC.

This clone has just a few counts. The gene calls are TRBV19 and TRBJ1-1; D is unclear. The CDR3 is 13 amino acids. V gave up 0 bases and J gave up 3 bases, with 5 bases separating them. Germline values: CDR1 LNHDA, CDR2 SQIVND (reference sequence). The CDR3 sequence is CASSIDRDTEAFF. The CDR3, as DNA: TGTGCCAGTAGTATAGACCGAGACACTGAAGCTTTCTTT.

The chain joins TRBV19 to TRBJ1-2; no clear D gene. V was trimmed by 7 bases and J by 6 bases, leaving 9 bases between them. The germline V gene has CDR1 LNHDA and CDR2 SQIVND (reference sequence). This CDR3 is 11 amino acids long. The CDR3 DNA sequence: TGTGCCAGTACTGACATGAATGGCTACACCTTC. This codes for CASTDMNGYTF. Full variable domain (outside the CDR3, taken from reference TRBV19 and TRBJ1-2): DGGITQSPKYLFRKEGQNVTLSCEQNLNHDAMYWYRQDPGQGLRLIYYSQIVNDFQKGDIAEGYSVSREKKESFPLTVTSAQKNPTAFYLCASTDMNGYTFGSGTRLTVV.

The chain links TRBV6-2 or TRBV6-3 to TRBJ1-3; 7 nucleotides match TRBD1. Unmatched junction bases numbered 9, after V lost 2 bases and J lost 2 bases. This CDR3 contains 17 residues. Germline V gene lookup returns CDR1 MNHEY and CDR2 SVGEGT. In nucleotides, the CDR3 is TGTGCCAGCAGTTACCTAGGACAGGTTGGCACTGGAAACACCATATATTTT. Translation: CASSYLGQVGTGNTIYF.

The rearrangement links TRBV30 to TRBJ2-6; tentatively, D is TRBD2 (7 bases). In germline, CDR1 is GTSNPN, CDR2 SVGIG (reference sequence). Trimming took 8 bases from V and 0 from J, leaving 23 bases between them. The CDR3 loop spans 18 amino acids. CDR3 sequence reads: CAVGPAGQLRSGANVLTF. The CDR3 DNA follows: TGTGCCGTAGGTCCAGCGGGACAACTTCGCTCTGGGGCCAACGTCCTGACTTTC.

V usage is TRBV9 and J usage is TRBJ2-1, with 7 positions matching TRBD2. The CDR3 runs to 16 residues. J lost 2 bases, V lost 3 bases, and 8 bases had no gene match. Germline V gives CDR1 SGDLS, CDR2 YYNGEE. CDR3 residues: CASSAASGETYNEQFF. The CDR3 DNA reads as TGTGCCAGCAGCGCCGCCAGCGGGGAAACCTACAATGAGCAGTTCTTC.

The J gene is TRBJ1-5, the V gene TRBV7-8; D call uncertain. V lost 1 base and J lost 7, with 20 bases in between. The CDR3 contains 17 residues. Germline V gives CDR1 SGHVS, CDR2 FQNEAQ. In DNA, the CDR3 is TGTGCCAGCAGCTTAGGATTCAAAAGAAAGGAGGACCAGCCCCAGCATTTT. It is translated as CASSLGFKRKEDQPQHF.

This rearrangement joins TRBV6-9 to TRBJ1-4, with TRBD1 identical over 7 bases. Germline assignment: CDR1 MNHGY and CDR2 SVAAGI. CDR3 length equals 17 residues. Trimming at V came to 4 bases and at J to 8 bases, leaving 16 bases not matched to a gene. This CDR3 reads CASSSTLLQGIREKLFF. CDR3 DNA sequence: TGTGCCAGCAGTTCGACCCTCTTACAGGGGATTAGGGAAAAACTGTTTTTT.

The DNA for the CDR3 is TGTGCCAGCTCACCACCGGATGGGGGTTTGGGCACCGGGGAGCTGTTTTTT. Its protein product is CASSPPDGGLGTGELFF. This sequence joins TRBV18 and TRBJ2-2; D possibly matches TRBD1 or TRBD2 (5 bases each). The germline gives CDR1 KGHSH, CDR2 LQKENI. This CDR3 contains 17 residues. The ends were cut back, 0 bases at V and 4 bases at J, with 15 bases in the middle. The whole variable domain, remainder taken from reference TRBV18 and TRBJ2-2, is NAGVMQNPRHLVRRRGQEARLRCSPMKGHSHVYWYRQLPEEGLKFMVYLQKENIIDESGMPKERFSAEFPKEGPSILRIQQVVRGDSAAYFCASSPPDGGLGTGELFFGEGSRLTVL.

As DNA, the CDR3 is TGTGCCACCAGTTCAGGGGGTGGCTACACCTTC. Protein: CATSSGGGYTF. This sequence joins TRBV24-1 and TRBJ1-2, with 7 positions matching TRBD1. CDR3 length equals 11 residues. Germline V gene sequence: CDR1 KGHDR, CDR2 SFDVKD. The junction had 1 base not matched to a gene; V was cut back by 6 bases and J by 7 bases.

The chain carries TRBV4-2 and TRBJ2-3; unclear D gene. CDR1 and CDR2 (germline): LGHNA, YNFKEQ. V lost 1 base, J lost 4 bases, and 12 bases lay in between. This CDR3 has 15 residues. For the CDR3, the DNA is TGTGCCAGCAGCCAAGTTAGGTCTTGGTCAGATACGCAGTATTTT. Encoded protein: CASSQVRSWSDTQYF.

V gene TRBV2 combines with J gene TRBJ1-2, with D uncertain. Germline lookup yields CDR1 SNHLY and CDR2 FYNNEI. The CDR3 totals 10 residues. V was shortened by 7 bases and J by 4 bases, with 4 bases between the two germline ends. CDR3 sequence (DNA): TGTGCCAGCATGTCCTATGGCTACACCTTC. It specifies CASMSYGYTF.

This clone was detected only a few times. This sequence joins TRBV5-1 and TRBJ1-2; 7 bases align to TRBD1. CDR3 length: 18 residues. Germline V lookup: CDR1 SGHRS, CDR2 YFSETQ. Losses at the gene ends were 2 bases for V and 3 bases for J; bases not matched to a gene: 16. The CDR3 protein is CASSFSPDRAGIDYGYTF. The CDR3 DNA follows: TGCGCCAGCAGCTTCTCCCCTGACAGGGCAGGGATAGACTATGGCTACACCTTC.

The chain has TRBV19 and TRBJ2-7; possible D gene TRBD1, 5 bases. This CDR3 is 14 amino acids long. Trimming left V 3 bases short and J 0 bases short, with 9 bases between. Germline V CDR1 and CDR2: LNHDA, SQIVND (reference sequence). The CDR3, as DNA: TGTGCCAGTAGTATTCAGGGTAGCTCCTACGAGCAGTACTTC. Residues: CASSIQGSSYEQYF.

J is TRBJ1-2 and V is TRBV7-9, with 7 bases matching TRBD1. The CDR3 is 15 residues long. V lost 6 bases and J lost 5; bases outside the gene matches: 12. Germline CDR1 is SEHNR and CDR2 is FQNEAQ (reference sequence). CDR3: CASSSDSSRGYGYTF. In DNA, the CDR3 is TGTGCCAGCAGTTCGGACTCATCCAGGGGGTATGGCTACACCTTC.

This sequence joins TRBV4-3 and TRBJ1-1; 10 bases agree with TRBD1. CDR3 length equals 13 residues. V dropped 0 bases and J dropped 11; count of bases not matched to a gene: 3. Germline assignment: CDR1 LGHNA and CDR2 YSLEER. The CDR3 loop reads CASSQEGTGVAFF. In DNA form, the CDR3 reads TGCGCCAGCAGCCAAGAGGGGACAGGGGTTGCTTTCTTT.

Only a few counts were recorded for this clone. CDR3 loop: CASSIGTVWTEAFF. The CDR3 nucleotides read TGTGCCAGCAGTATCGGGACAGTTTGGACTGAAGCTTTCTTT. The chain employs TRBV6-2 or TRBV6-3 and TRBJ1-1, with TRBD1 matching 7 bases. Per the germline V gene, CDR1 is MNHEY and CDR2 is SVGEGT. Trimming cost V 5 bases and J 5 bases; bases outside gene matches: 8. This CDR3 comprises 14 residues.